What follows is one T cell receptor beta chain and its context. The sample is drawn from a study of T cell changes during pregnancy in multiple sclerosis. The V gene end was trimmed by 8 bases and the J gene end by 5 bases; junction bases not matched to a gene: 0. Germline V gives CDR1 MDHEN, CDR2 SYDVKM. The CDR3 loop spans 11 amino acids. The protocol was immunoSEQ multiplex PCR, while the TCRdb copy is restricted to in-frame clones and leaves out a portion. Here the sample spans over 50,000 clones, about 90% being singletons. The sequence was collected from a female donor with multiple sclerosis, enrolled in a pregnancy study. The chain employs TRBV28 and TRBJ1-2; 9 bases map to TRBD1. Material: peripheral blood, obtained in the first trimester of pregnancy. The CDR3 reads CASDRGYGYTF. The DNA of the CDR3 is TGTGCCAGCGACAGGGGGTATGGCTACACCTTC.